This entry describes one T cell receptor beta chain. The CDR3 length is 13 residues. Trimming shortened V by 6 bases and J by 0 bases, and 8 bases separated the two germline ends. Germline V CDR1 and CDR2: MNHEY, SMNVEV (reference sequence). Clones were sequenced by immunoSEQ multiplex PCR, and TCRdb holds only the in-frame ones, with some missing. The profile shows under 50,000 clones, under 90% of them singletons. The data derive from a study of T cell changes during pregnancy in multiple sclerosis. The receptor comes from a female donor in good health, enrolled as a control in a pregnancy study. The chain couples TRBV27 to TRBJ1-2, with unresolved D. Sequences were derived from peripheral blood, sampled in the first trimester of pregnancy. The CDR3: CASSRYSNYGYTF. The CDR3 DNA reads TGTGCCAGCAGCAGGTATTCTAACTATGGCTACACCTTC.